This T cell receptor (beta chain) was captured in a study of shared clonotypes between healthy human individuals. Across the study: CD4 naive and memory got three plates each, CD8 naive two, CD8 memory one. Study-level points and caveats: Inspection by rarefaction showed sorted-subset sequencing to be incomplete despite large depth.

Deep-level assay runs were performed. Clones were sequenced by immunoSEQ multiplex PCR, and TCRdb holds only the in-frame ones, with some missing. Counted here are about 2.4 million clones, 93% occurring once; the ten biggest clones make up roughly 0.36%. It was into CD45RA+ naive and CD45RA-negative memory subsets that the CD4+ cells were split. This clone showed up just once. Its antigen is not known. The CDR3 totals 15 residues. The source of this sequence is a man in his late teens or twenties in good health. Some clones in this sample may be carry-over from other donors' samples. Input material: naive CD4+ T cells from PBMCs. The subset: CD45RA+ positively selected. The V gene is TRBV21-1, the J gene TRBJ2-7; TRBD2 reflects the table's D call only, with no check against the DNA. TRBV21-1 is assigned pseudogene status. This chain's CDR3 is CASSTTDPSSYEQYF. The CDR3 coding sequence is TGTGCCAGCAGCACGACTGACCCTTCCTCCTACGAGCAGTACTTC.